The rows below give T cell receptor beta chains drawn from one sample of a study of cytomegalovirus exposure and HLA in healthy donors. The method was immunoSEQ multiplex PCR; TCRdb's version includes in-frame clones alone and lacks a portion of them. This table has around 250,000 clones, approximately 81% appearing once. Sequencing used PBMCs. These receptors all come from a woman aged 55 to 70 in good health and CMV-seropositive. CDR3s include the opening cysteine and the closing phenylalanine or tryptophan. Each record gives: V gene, D gene, clone size, J gene, CDR3 DNA, CDR3 protein. The D gene is left open where the match is weak. Expanded clones are given a class, and other clones once, few, many or no size at all.

>TRBV30|NA|NA|TRBJ1-3
TGTGCCTGGAGTGTAGGGAGTGGAAACACCATATATTTT
CAWSVGSGNTIYF
>TRBV6-1|NA|NA|TRBJ2-5
TGTGCCAGCAAGACGGGTCGGGAGACCCAGTACTTC
CASKTGRETQYF
>TRBV28|TRBD1|NA|TRBJ2-3
TGTGCCAGCAGTCCCCCGGGACAGCCCAGCACAGATACGCAGTATTTT
CASSPPGQPSTDTQYF
>TRBV4-2|TRBD1|once|TRBJ2-3
TGTGCCAGCAGCCAGGAGACCAGACAGGGGAGGAATACGCAGTATTTT
CASSQETRQGRNTQYF
>TRBV5-1|TRBD1|NA|TRBJ2-7
TGCGCCAGCAGTTCCACCGGGACAGGAGTCTCCTACGAGCAGTACTTC
CASSSTGTGVSYEQYF
>TRBV10-2|TRBD1|NA|TRBJ1-6
TGCGCCAGCAGCACAGGGGAGAGGTCACCCCTCCACTTT
CASSTGERSPLHF
>TRBV5-6|NA|NA|TRBJ2-7
TGTGCCAGCAGCTTACACAGGGATGGCGAGCAGTACTTC
CASSLHRDGEQYF
>TRBV18|TRBD1|NA|TRBJ1-5
TGTGCCAGCTCAGAACAGGGGGCAAGCAATCAGCCCCAGCATTTT
CASSEQGASNQPQHF
>TRBV4-1|TRBD1|few|TRBJ2-5
TGCGCCAGCAGCCATCGGACAGGAGTACAAGAGACCCAGTACTTC
CASSHRTGVQETQYF
>TRBV5-1|TRBD2|NA|TRBJ2-7
TGCGCCAGCTCCGACACTAGCGGGGCTCCCTACGAGCAGTACTTC
CASSDTSGAPYEQYF
>TRBV9|NA|few|TRBJ2-1
TGTGCCAGCAGCGTCGCCGCTACCCACAATGAGCAGTTCTTC
CASSVAATHNEQFF
>TRBV10-2|TRBD2|NA|TRBJ2-1
TGCGCCAGCAGTCTCTCCGCGACTAGCTTAATAGGGAATGAGCAGTTCTTC
CASSLSATSLIGNEQFF
>TRBV15|NA|NA|TRBJ2-7
TGTGCCACCAGCAGGGGGGGAACCACCTACGAGCAGTACTTC
CATSRGGTTYEQYF
>TRBV6-6|NA|NA|TRBJ2-7
TGTGCCAGCAGTGAGGTAGGAAGCCGAACCTACGAGCAGTACTTC
CASSEVGSRTYEQYF
>TRBV7-9|NA|NA|TRBJ1-3
TGTGCCAGCAGCCCGCGAAGAGGAAACACCATATATTTT
CASSPRRGNTIYF
>TRBV27|NA|NA|TRBJ1-1
TGTGCCAGCAGTTTTATAGCGGGGGAAGCTTTCTTT
CASSFIAGEAFF
>TRBV6-1|NA|NA|TRBJ1-2
TGTGCCAGCAGTGAAATATCCGCTAACTATGGCTACACCTTC
CASSEISANYGYTF
>TRBV19|NA|NA|TRBJ1-5
TGTGCCAGTAGTATCAACAGGGATGCGAATCAGCCCCAGCATTTT
CASSINRDANQPQHF
>TRBV5-1|NA|few|TRBJ2-1
TGCGCCAGCAGCTTGAACGGGGTGTCCTACAATGAGCAGTTCTTC
CASSLNGVSYNEQFF
>TRBV12-5|TRBD1|few|TRBJ2-6
TGTGCTAGTGGTTTGGGACAGGGAGTCTCTGGGGCCAACGTCCTGACTTTC
CASGLGQGVSGANVLTF
>TRBV6-5|TRBD1|NA|TRBJ2-1
TGTGCCAGCAGTTATAACAGGGGGTTCGATGAGCAGTTCTTC
CASSYNRGFDEQFF
>TRBV27|NA|NA|TRBJ2-7
TGTGCCAGCAGTTTTACAGGGCCCCCCTCCGACGAGCGGTACTTC
CASSFTGPPSDERYF
>TRBV7-9|NA|NA|TRBJ2-5
TGTGCCAGCAGCTTCGCGGGGGCAGGGCAGACTAGGGAGACCCAGTACTTC
CASSFAGAGQTRETQYF
>TRBV6-6|TRBD2|NA|TRBJ2-3
TGTGCCAGCAGTTCGGCTAGCGGGAGGGTGGATACGCAGTATTTT
CASSSASGRVDTQYF
>TRBV10-3|TRBD1|few|TRBJ1-5
TGTGCCATCAGTGCGGACAGGGAAGGGTGGCAGCCCCAGCATTTT
CAISADREGWQPQHF
>TRBV7-9|TRBD1|NA|TRBJ1-1
TGTTCCAGCAGCCTCGTCTCCGGGACAGGGATTTGGTTGAACACTGAAGCTTTCTTT
CSSSLVSGTGIWLNTEAFF
>TRBV5-8|NA|NA|TRBJ2-7
TGTGCCAGCAGCTTGAGGGGCGGCCACGAGCAGTACTTC
CASSLRGGHEQYF
>TRBV29-1|NA|NA|TRBJ2-7
TGCAGCGTACAGGGGGGAGGTAGCGGGGGAACCTACGAGCAGTACTTC
CSVQGGGSGGTYEQYF
>TRBV5-6|TRBD2|NA|TRBJ2-2
TGTGCCAGCAGGAACTGGGGGGGATTAACCGGGGAGCTGTTTTTT
CASRNWGGLTGELFF
>TRBV7-6|TRBD1|NA|TRBJ2-2
TGTGCCAGCAGCTCGTGGACAGGGCTGAACACCGGGGAGCTGTTTTTT
CASSSWTGLNTGELFF
>TRBV5-1|TRBD1|NA|TRBJ2-1
TGCGCCAGCAGCTCCGGGACAGGGATATACAATGAGCAGTTCTTC
CASSSGTGIYNEQFF
>TRBV11-2|NA|NA|TRBJ1-5
TGTGCCAGCAGCTTATTTGGAGGGGATTCTGGTCAGCCCCAGCATTTT
CASSLFGGDSGQPQHF
>TRBV7-9|TRBD1|NA|TRBJ2-3
TGTGCCAGCAGCTTAGCGGGACAGGCCCCAGATACGCAGTATTTT
CASSLAGQAPDTQYF
>TRBV6-6|TRBD1|NA|TRBJ1-1
TGTGCCAGCAGAGACAGGGGAGGGAACACTGAAGCTTTCTTT
CASRDRGGNTEAFF
>TRBV18|NA|NA|TRBJ2-5
TGTGCCAGCTCAGCGGAAGACAGACCTGAAGAGACCCAGTACTTC
CASSAEDRPEETQYF
>TRBV4-1|NA|NA|TRBJ2-2
TGCGCCAGCAGGCGCATTTACGCGAACACCGGGGAGCTGTTTTTT
CASRRIYANTGELFF
>TRBV12-5|NA|NA|TRBJ1-1
TGTGCTAGTGGTTTGGGACAGATGAACACTGAAGCTTTCTTT
CASGLGQMNTEAFF
>TRBV19|NA|NA|TRBJ2-5
TGTGCCAGTAGTAGCCAAGGAGCGACAGAGACCCAGTACTTC
CASSSQGATETQYF
>TRBV4-1|NA|NA|TRBJ1-5
TGCGCCAGCAGCCCTGGGACACCTAATCAGCCCCAGCATTTT
CASSPGTPNQPQHF
>TRBV5-1|TRBD1|NA|TRBJ1-1
TGCGCCAGCAGCCAATCCTGGACAGGGGGTACCACTGAAGCTTTCTTT
CASSQSWTGGTTEAFF
>TRBV5-4|NA|NA|TRBJ2-7
TGTGCCAGCAGCTTGACGGGGGTGCTATCCTACGAGCAGTACTTC
CASSLTGVLSYEQYF
>TRBV29-1|NA|NA|TRBJ2-6
TGCAGCGTTGTGGAGCACCCCGGGGCCAACGTCCTGACTTTC
CSVVEHPGANVLTF
>TRBV30|NA|NA|TRBJ1-2
TGTGCCTGGAGTTCTTTAGATAACGGGGGCTACACCTTC
CAWSSLDNGGYTF
>TRBV28|TRBD1|NA|TRBJ1-5
TGTGCCACCGTCGGAGGGGGCGATCAGCCCCAGCATTTT
CATVGGGDQPQHF
>TRBV5-1|TRBD1|once|TRBJ2-7
TGCGCCAGCAGCTTGTCCAGGGGGAGTAGCGAGCAGTACTTC
CASSLSRGSSEQYF
>TRBV9|NA|NA|TRBJ2-2
TGTGCCAGCAGCGTAGTGTTTGGGCAGGGCCGGGCCGGGGAGCTGTTTTTT
CASSVVFGQGRAGELFF
>TRBV2|TRBD2|NA|TRBJ2-2
TGTGCCAGCAGTGAAGGGGCTAGCGGCGCCGGGGAGCTGTTTTTT
CASSEGASGAGELFF
>TRBV10-3|NA|few|TRBJ2-1
TGTGCCATCAGTGAGTCCGGGACACCTTACAATGAGCAGTTCTTC
CAISESGTPYNEQFF
>TRBV10-3|NA|few|TRBJ1-3
TGTGCCATCAGCCCCGGGGGAAGGGCCCTTCTCGGAAACACCATATATTTT
CAISPGGRALLGNTIYF
>TRBV5-4|NA|NA|TRBJ1-3
TGTGCCAGCAGCGGGGGCGCGGTGGGAAACACCATATATTTT
CASSGGAVGNTIYF
>TRBV5-1|NA|NA|TRBJ2-7
TGCGCCAGCCAAGGTCATCCCGGGGTTTACGAGCAGTACTTC
CASQGHPGVYEQYF
>TRBV6-5|TRBD1|NA|TRBJ2-4
TGTGCCAGCAGTTACCTCCTGACAGGGGATGGGGACATTCAGTACTTC
CASSYLLTGDGDIQYF
>TRBV18|TRBD2|NA|TRBJ2-7
TGTGCCAGCTCCACCTCCCGGGGACTAACCTACGAGCAGTACTTC
CASSTSRGLTYEQYF
>TRBV5-1|NA|NA|TRBJ1-5
TGCGCCAGCAGCCCAGGGCAGGGGAATCAGCCCCAGCATTTT
CASSPGQGNQPQHF
>TRBV11-2|TRBD1|NA|TRBJ1-1
TGTGCCAGCAGCCCCGGACAGGGCCTATACACTGAAGCTTTCTTT
CASSPGQGLYTEAFF